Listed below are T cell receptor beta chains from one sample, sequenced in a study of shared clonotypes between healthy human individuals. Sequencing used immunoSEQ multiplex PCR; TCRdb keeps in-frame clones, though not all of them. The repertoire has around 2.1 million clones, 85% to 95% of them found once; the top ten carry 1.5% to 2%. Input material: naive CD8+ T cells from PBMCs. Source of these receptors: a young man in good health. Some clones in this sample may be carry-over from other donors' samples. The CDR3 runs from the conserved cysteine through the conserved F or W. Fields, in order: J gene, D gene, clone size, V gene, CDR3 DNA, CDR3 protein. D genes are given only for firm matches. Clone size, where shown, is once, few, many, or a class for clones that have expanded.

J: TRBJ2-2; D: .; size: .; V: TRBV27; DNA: TGTGCCAGCAGTTTTACGGCTGCGAACACCGGGGAGCTGTTTTTT; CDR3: CASSFTAANTGELFF
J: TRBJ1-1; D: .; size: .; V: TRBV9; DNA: TGTGCCAGCAGCCCCCAGGGTCGGAACACTGAAGCTTTCTTT; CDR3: CASSPQGRNTEAFF
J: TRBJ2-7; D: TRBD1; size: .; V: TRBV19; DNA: TGTGCCAGTAGTTGGGACAGGGGAATTCAGTACTTC; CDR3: CASSWDRGIQYF
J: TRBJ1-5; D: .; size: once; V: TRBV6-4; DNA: TGTGCCAGCAGCGCCGGGCAGATCAATCAGCCCCAGCATTTT; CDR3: CASSAGQINQPQHF
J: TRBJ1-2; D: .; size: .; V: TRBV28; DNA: TGTGCCAGCAGTCCCGGTGGGTCTAACTATGGCTACACCTTC; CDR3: CASSPGGSNYGYTF
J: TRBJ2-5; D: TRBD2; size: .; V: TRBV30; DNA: TGTGCCTGGAGGGACCAAACTAGCGGGAGTAGTAGGGAGCAGTACTTC; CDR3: CAWRDQTSGSSREQYF
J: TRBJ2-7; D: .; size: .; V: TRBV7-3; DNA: TGTGCCAGCAGCACCAGTGGAGGGACCCTCTACGAGCAGTACTTC; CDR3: CASSTSGGTLYEQYF
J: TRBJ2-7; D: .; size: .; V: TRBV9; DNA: TGTGCCAGCAGCGCTGGACAGATCGCCAACGAGCAGTACTTC; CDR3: CASSAGQIANEQYF
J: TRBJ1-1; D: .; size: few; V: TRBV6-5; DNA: TGTGCCAGCAGTTTTGGCACTGAAGCTTTCTTT; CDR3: CASSFGTEAFF
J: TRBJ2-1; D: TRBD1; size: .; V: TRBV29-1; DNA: TGCAGCGTTGAAGATCCGGGACAGGGGAGGAATGAGCAGTTCTTC; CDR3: CSVEDPGQGRNEQFF
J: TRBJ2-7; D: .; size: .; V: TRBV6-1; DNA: TGTGCCAGCCAACAAGCATACGAGCAGTACTTC; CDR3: CASQQAYEQYF
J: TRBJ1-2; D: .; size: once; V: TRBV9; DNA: TGTGCCAGCAGCCCATTTGACGGCCCCCACTATGGCTACACCTTC; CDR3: CASSPFDGPHYGYTF
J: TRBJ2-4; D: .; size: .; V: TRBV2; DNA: TGTGCCAGCAGTGTGGGCCAGGGGGCCAAAAACATTCAGTACTTC; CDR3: CASSVGQGAKNIQYF
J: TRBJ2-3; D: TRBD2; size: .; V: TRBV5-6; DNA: TGTGCCAGCAGACCAACTAGCGGGAGTGCAGATACGCAGTATTTT; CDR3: CASRPTSGSADTQYF
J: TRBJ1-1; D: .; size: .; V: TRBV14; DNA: TGTGCCAGCAGCCAAGTCAACAGAGTGGTGTCCCCTGAAGCTTTCTTT; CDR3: CASSQVNRVVSPEAFF
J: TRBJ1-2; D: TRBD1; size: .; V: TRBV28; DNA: TGTGCCAGCAGTTTGCGAGGGGGCCTTGGAGGCTACACCTTC; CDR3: CASSLRGGLGGYTF
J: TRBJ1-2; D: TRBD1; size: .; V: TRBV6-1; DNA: TGTGCCAGCAGCGCAGGGGGTGGCTACACCTTC; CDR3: CASSAGGGYTF
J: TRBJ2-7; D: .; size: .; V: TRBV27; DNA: TGTGTCAGCAGTTTACTCGGGGCCTACGAGCAGTACTTC; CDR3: CVSSLLGAYEQYF
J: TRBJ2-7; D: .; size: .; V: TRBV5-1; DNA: TGCGCCAGCAGCCTCGGACAGTCTATCTCCGTCGAGCAGTACTTC; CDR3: CASSLGQSISVEQYF
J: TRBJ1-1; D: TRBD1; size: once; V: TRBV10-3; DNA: TGTGCCATCAGTCGCGCAGGGGGTAGCACTGAAGCTTTCTTT; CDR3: CAISRAGGSTEAFF
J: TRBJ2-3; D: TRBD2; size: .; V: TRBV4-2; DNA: TGTGCCAGCAGCCAACAACCTCCGGGACTAGCGGGAATAACAGATACGCAGTATTTT; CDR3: CASSQQPPGLAGITDTQYF
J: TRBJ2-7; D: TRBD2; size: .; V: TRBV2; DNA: TGTGCCACCGGGGCCACTAGCGGCTACGAGCAGTACTTC; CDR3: CATGATSGYEQYF
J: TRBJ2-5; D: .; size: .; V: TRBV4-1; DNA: TGCGCCAGCAGCCGGATGGCCTTCAAGGAGACCCAGTACTTC; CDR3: CASSRMAFKETQYF
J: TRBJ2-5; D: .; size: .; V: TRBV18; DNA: TGTGCCAGCTCACCAGGTCCGGGGGAGACCCAGTACTTC; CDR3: CASSPGPGETQYF
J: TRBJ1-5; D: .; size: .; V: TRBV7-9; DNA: TGTGCCAGCAGCTTATACGCGGAACTCGGGAATCAGCCCCAGCATTTT; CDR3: CASSLYAELGNQPQHF
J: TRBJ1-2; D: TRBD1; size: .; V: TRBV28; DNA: TGTGCCAGCAGATCGGACAGGGGAACGGGAGACTATGGCTACACCTTC; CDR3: CASRSDRGTGDYGYTF
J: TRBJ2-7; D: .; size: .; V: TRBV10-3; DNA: TGTGCCATCAGTGAGCCCTCTACAGGGTATGGCGAGCAGTACTTC; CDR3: CAISEPSTGYGEQYF
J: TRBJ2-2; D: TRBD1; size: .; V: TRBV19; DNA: TGTGCCACCCGACAGGGGAGGTACACCGGGGAGCTGTTTTTT; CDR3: CATRQGRYTGELFF
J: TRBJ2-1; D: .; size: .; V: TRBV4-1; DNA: TGCGCCAGCAGCCAAGGGGGTTCGAATGAGCAGTTCTTC; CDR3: CASSQGGSNEQFF
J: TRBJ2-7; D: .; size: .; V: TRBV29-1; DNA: TGCAGCGTCGCGGGGACTGGGGAATACGAGCAGTACTTC; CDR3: CSVAGTGEYEQYF
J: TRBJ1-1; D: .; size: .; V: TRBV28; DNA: TGTGCCAGCAGCCTCCTCCTTGGGCCCCGCACTGAAGCTTTCTTT; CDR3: CASSLLLGPRTEAFF
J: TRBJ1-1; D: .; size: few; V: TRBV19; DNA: TGTGCCAGTAGTAGGCGGAGGGGTCCCATGAACACTGAAGCTTTCTTT; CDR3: CASSRRRGPMNTEAFF
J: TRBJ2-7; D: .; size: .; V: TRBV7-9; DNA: TGTGCCAGCAGCTTAGGACTCTCCTACGAGCAGTACTTC; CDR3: CASSLGLSYEQYF
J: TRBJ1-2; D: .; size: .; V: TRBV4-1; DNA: TGCGCCAGCAGCTTTTCGGGGGACCTTAACTATGGCTACACCTTC; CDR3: CASSFSGDLNYGYTF
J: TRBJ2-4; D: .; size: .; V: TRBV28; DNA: TGTGCCAGCAGTTTCCCAAGCCTTCTAGCCAAAAACATTCAGTACTTC; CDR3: CASSFPSLLAKNIQYF
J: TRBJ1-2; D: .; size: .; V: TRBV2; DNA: TGTGCCAGCAGTGAAGCACCAGGACCCGCGGGCTATGGCTACACCTTC; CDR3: CASSEAPGPAGYGYTF
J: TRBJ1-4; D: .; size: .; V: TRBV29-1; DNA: TGCAGCGTTACCCCTCAAGGTGAGGGGGAAAAACTGTTTTTT; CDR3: CSVTPQGEGEKLFF
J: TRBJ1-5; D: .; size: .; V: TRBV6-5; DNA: TGTGCCAGCAGTTACTCGTCAGGGAGTCAGCCCCAGCATTTT; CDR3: CASSYSSGSQPQHF